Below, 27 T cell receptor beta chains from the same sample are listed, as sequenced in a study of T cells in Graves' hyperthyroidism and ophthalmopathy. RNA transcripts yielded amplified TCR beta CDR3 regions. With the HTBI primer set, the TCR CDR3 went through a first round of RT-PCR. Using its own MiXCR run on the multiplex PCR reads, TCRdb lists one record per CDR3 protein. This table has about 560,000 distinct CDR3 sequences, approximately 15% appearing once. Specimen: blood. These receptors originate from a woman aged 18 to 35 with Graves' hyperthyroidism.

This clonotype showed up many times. CDR3 bases: TGTGCCAGTAGTGCGGAGCCGATACAGGGGGGCGACACTGAAGCTTTCTTT. Its translation: CASSAEPIQGGDTEAFF. This rearrangement joins TRBV19 to TRBJ1-1; 8 positions match TRBD1. With 5 bases clipped from V and 3 bases from J, the junction kept 14 bases outside the gene matches. CDR1 and CDR2 from the germline V gene are LNHDA and SQIVND (reference sequence). The CDR3 length is 17 residues.

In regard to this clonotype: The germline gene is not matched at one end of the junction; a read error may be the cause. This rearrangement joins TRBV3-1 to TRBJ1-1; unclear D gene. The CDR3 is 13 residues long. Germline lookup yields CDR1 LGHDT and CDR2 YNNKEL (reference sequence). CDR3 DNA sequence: TGTACCAGCAGCCAAGAGGAGAACACTGAAGATTTCTTT. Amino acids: CTSSQEENTEDFF.

The chain's CDR3 is CSARLAGPYNEQFF. CDR3 DNA: TGCAGCGCAAGACTAGCGGGCCCCTACAATGAGCAGTTCTTC. The chain couples TRBV29-1 to TRBJ2-1; TRBD2 aligns across 10 bases. V lost 7 bases and J lost 2; bases outside the gene matches: 5. The CDR3 contains 14 residues. Germline V CDR1 and CDR2: SQVTM, ANQGSEA.

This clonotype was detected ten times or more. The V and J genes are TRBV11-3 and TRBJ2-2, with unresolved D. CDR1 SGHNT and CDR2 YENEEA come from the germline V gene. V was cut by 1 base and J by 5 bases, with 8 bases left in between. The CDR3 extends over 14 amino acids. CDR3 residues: CASSLVSETGELFF. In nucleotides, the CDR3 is TGTGCCAGCAGCTTAGTCTCAGAAACCGGGGAGCTGTTTTTT.

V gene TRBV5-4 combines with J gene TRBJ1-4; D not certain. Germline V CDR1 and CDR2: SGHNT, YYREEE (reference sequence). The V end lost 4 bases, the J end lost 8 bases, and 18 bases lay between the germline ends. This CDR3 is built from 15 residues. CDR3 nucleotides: TGTGCCAGCAGCCAGGCGGGTGGAAGAAGAGAAAAACTGTTTTTT. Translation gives CASSQAGGRREKLFF.

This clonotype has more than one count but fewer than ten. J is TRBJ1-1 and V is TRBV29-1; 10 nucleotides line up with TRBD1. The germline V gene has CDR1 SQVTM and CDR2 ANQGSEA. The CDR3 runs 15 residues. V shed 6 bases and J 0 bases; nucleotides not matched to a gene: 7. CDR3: CSVGAGTGVNTEAFF. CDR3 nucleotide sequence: TGCAGCGTGGGGGCCGGGACAGGGGTGAACACTGAAGCTTTCTTT.

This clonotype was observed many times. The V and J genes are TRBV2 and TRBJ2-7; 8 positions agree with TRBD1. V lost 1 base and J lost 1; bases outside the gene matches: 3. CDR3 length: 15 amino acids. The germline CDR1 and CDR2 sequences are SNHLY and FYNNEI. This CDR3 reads CASSEGTGQSYEQYF. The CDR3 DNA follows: TGTGCCAGCAGTGAAGGGACAGGGCAGTCCTACGAGCAGTACTTC.

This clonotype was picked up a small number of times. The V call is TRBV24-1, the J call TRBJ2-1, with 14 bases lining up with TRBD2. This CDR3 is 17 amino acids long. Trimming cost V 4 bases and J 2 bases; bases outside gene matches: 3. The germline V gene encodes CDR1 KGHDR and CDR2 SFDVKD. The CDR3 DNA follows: TGTGCCACCAGTGACCCGACTAGCGGGGGGGCCTACAATGAGCAGTTCTTC. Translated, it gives CATSDPTSGGAYNEQFF.

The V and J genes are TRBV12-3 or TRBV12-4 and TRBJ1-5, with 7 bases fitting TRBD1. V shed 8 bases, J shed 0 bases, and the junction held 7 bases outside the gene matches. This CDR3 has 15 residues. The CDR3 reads CASSTGTISNQPQHF. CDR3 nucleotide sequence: TGTGCCAGCTCGACAGGGACAATTAGCAATCAGCCCCAGCATTTT.

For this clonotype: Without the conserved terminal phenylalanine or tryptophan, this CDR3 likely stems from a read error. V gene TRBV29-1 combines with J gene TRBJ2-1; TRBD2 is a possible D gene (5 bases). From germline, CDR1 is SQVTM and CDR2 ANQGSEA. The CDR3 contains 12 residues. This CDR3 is CALGSSYNEQFL. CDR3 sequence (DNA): TGCGCTTTGGGGAGCTCCTACAATGAGCAGTTCCTC.

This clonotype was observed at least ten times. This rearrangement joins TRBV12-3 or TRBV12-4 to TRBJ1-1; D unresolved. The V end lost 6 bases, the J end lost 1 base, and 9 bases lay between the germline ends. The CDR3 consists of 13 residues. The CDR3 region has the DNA TGTGCCAGCAGGTCTCAGGAGAACACTGAAGCTTTCTTT. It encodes CASRSQENTEAFF.

The CDR3 reads CASSLRAGANTGELFF. For the CDR3, the DNA is TGTGCCAGCAGCTTGCGGGCGGGCGCGAACACCGGGGAGCTGTTTTTT. The chain uses TRBV7-9 and TRBJ2-2; a possible D gene is TRBD2 (5 bases). The germline V and J ends were trimmed by 3 bases and 0 bases, with 11 bases remaining between them. CDR1 is SEHNR and CDR2 is FQNEAQ in the germline V gene (reference sequence). The CDR3 is 16 amino acids.

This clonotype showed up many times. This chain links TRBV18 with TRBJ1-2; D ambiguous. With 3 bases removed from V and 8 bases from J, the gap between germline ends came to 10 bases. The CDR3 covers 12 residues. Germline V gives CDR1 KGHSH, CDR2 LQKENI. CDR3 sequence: CASSPNREGYTF. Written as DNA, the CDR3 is TGTGCCAGCTCACCGAACCGCGAGGGCTACACCTTC. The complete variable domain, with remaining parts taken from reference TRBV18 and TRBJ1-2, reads NAGVMQNPRHLVRRRGQEARLRCSPMKGHSHVYWYRQLPEEGLKFMVYLQKENIIDESGMPKERFSAEFPKEGPSILRIQQVVRGDSAAYFCASSPNREGYTFGSGTRLTVV.

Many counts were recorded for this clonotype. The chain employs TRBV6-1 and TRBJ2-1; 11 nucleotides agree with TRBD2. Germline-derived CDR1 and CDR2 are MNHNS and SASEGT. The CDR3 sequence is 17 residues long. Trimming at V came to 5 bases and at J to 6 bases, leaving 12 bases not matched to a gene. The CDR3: CASSPWAIAGGANEQFF. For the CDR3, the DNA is TGTGCCAGCAGTCCCTGGGCCATAGCGGGAGGGGCCAATGAGCAGTTCTTC.

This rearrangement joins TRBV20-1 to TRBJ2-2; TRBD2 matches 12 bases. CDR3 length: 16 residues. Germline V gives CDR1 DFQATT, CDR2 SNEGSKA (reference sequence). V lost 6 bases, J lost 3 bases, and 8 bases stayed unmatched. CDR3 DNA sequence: TGCAGTGCAAAAACTAGCGGGAGGATCTACACCGGGGAGCTGTTTTTT. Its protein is CSAKTSGRIYTGELFF.

This CDR3 reads CASSLRSRANNEQFF. CDR3 sequence (DNA): TGTGCCAGCAGCTTAAGGTCGAGGGCTAACAATGAGCAGTTCTTC. The chain employs TRBV11-2 and TRBJ2-1, with TRBD2 as a possible D gene (5 bases). Deletions cut 2 bases from V and 5 bases from J, with 13 bases between. Germline V lookup: CDR1 SGHAT, CDR2 FQNNGV. This CDR3 spans 15 amino acids.

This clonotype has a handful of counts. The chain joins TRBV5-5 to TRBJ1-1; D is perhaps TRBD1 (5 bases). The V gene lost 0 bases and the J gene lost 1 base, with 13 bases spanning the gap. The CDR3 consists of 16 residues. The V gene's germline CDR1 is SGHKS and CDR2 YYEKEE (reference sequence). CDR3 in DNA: TGTGCCAGCAGCTTGGCCTCCGGGACGGGGAACACTGAAGCTTTCTTT. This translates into CASSLASGTGNTEAFF.

The CDR3 DNA sequence: TGTGCCAGTAGTCGCGGGAGCCTACCACAAGAGACCCAGTACTTC. It codes for CASSRGSLPQETQYF. The J gene is TRBJ2-5, the V gene TRBV19, with 7 bases fitting TRBD2. This CDR3 comprises 15 residues. The J segment lost 2 bases and the V segment lost 5 bases, leaving 8 bases of the junction unmatched. Germline CDR1 and CDR2: LNHDA and SQIVND (reference sequence).

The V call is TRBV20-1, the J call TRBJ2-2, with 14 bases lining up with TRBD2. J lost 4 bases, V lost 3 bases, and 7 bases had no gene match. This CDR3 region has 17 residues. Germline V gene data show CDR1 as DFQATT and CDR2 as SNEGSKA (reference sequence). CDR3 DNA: TGCAGTGCTAGTCAGGGACTAGCGGGAGCAAGCACCGGGGAGCTGTTTTTT. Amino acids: CSASQGLAGASTGELFF.

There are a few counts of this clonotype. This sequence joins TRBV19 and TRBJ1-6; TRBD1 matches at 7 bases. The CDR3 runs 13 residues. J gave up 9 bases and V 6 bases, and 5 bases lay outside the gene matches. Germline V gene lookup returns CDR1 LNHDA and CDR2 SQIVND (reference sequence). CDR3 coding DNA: TGTGCCAGTAGCTGGACAGGAGGTTCACCCCTCCACTTT. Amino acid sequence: CASSWTGGSPLHF.

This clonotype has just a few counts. The CDR3 sequence is CASSFGGEEQFF. The CDR3 coding sequence is TGTGCCAGCAGTTTTGGGGGGGAGGAGCAGTTCTTC. The V gene is TRBV12-3 or TRBV12-4, the J gene TRBJ2-1; 7 bases agree with TRBD2. V trimming: 3 bases; J trimming: 10 bases; junction bases outside the gene matches: 3. This CDR3 region has 12 residues.

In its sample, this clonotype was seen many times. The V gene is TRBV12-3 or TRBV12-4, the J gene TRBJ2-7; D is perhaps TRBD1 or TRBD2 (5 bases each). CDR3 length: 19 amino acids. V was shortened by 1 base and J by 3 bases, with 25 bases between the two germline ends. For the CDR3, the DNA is TGTGCCAGCAGTTTAGTTTCGAGGGGTTTGAACCGGTTGGTCTACGAGCAGTACTTC. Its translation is CASSLVSRGLNRLVYEQYF.

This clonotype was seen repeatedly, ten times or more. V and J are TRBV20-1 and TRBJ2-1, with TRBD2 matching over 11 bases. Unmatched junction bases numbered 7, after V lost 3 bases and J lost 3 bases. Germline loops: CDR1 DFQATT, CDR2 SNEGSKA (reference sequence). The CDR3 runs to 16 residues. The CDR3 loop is CSASGVTSGIYNEQFF. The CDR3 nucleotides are TGCAGTGCTAGTGGCGTGACTAGCGGGATCTACAATGAGCAGTTCTTC.

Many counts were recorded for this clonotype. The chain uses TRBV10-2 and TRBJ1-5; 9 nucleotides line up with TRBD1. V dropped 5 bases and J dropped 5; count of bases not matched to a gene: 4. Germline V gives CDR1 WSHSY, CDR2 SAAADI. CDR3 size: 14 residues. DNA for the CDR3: TGCGCCAGCAGTTCTGGGACAGGGTATCAGCCCCAGCATTTT. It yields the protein CASSSGTGYQPQHF.

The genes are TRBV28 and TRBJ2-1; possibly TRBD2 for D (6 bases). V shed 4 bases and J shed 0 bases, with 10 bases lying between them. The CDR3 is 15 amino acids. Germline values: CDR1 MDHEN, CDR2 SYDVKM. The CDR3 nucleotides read TGTGCCAGCAGTTCCGGGGACTCCTCCTACAATGAGCAGTTCTTC. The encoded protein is CASSSGDSSYNEQFF.

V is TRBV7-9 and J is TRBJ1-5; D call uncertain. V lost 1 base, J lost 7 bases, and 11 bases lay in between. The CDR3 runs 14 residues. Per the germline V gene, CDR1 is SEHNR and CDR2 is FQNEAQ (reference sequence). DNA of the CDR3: TGTGCCAGCAGCTTAGAAGGGAATGGGCAGCCCCAGCATTTT. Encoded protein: CASSLEGNGQPQHF. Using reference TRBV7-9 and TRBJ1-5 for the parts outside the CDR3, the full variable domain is DTGVSQNPRHKITKRGQNVTFRCDPISEHNRLYWYRQTLGQGPEFLTYFQNEAQLEKSRLLSDRFSAERPKGSFSTLEIQRTEQGDSAMYLCASSLEGNGQPQHFGDGTRLSIL.

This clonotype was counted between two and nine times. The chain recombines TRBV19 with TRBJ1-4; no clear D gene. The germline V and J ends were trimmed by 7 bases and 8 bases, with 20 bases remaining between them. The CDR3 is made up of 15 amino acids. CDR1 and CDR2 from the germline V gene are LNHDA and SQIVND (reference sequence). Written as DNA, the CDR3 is TGTGCCAGTAACTCCCCGGGCAGGTCGGAGGAAAAACTGTTTTTT. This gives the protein CASNSPGRSEEKLFF.